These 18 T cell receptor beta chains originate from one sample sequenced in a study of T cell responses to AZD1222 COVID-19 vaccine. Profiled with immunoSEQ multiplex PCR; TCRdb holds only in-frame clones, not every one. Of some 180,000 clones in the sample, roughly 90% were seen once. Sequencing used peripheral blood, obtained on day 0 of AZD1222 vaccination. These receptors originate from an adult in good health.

DNA for the CDR3: TGTGCCAGCAGCGCCAATACCAGGGAGCAGTACTTC. Amino acid sequence: CASSANTREQYF. This chain connects TRBV9 to TRBJ2-7; D is unclear. Germline V CDR1 and CDR2: SGDLS, YYNGEE. Trimming left V 3 bases short and J 7 bases short, with 11 bases between. The CDR3 covers 12 residues.

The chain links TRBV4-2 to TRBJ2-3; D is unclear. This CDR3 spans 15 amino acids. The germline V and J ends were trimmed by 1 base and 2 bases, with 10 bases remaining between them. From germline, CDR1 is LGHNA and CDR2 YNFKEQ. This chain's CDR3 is CASSQGHASTDTQYF. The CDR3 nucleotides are TGTGCCAGCAGCCAAGGGCACGCTTCCACAGATACGCAGTATTTT.

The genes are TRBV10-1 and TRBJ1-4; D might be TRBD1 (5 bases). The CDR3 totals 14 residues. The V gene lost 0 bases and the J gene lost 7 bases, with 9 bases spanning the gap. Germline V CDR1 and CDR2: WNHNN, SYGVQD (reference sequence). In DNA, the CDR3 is TGCGCCAGCAGTGAGTCCGGAAGGGGTGAAAAACTGTTTTTT. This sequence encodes CASSESGRGEKLFF.

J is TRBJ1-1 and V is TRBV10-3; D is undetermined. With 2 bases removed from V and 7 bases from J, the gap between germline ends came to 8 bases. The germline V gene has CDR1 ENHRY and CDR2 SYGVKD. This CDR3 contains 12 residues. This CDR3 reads CAISEGRGEAFF. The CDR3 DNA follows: TGTGCCATCAGTGAGGGGCGGGGTGAAGCTTTCTTT.

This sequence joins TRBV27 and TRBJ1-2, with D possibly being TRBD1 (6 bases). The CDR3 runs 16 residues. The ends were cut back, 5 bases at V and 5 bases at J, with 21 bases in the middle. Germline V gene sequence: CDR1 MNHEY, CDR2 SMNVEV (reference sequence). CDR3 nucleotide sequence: TGTGCCAGCAGTCCCAGTGATACCGGGACAAGGTATGGCTACACCTTC. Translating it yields CASSPSDTGTRYGYTF.

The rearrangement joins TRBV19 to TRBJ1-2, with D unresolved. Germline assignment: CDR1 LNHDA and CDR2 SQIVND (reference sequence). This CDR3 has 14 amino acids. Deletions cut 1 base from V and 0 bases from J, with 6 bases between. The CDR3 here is CASSIVAANYGYTF. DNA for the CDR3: TGTGCCAGTAGTATAGTAGCAGCTAACTATGGCTACACCTTC.

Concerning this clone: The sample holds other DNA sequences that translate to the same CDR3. In DNA, the CDR3 is TGTGCCAGCAGCCAAGTGGATACGCAGTATTTT. Encoded protein: CASSQVDTQYF. The V gene is TRBV3-1 (or the pseudogene TRBV3-2), the J gene TRBJ2-3, with no clear D. The CDR3 extends over 11 amino acids. Deletions cut 1 base from V and 6 bases from J, with 2 bases between. Germline V gene lookup returns CDR1 LGHDT and CDR2 YNNKEL (reference sequence).

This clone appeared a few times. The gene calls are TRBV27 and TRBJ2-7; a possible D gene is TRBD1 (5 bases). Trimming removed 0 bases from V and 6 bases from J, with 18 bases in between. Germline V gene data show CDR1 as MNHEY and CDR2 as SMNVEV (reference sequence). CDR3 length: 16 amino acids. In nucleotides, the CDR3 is TGTGCCAGCAGTTTATCGTGGGCAGGGCCCCTAATCGAGCAGTACTTC. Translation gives CASSLSWAGPLIEQYF.

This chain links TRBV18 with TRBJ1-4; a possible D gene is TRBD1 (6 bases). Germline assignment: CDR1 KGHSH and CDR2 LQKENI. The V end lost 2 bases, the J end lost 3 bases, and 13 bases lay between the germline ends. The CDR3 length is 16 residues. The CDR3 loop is CASSPSGPGANEKLFF. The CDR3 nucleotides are TGTGCCAGCTCACCATCTGGGCCAGGGGCTAATGAAAAACTGTTTTTT. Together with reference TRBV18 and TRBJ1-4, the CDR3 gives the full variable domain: NAGVMQNPRHLVRRRGQEARLRCSPMKGHSHVYWYRQLPEEGLKFMVYLQKENIIDESGMPKERFSAEFPKEGPSILRIQQVVRGDSAAYFCASSPSGPGANEKLFFGSGTQLSVL.

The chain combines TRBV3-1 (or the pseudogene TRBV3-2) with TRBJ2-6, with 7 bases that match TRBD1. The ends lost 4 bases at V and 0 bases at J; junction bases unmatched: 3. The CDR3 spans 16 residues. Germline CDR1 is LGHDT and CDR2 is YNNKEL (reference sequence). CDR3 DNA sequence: TGTGCCAGCAGCCTACAGGGGAACTCTGGGGCCAACGTCCTGACTTTC. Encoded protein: CASSLQGNSGANVLTF.

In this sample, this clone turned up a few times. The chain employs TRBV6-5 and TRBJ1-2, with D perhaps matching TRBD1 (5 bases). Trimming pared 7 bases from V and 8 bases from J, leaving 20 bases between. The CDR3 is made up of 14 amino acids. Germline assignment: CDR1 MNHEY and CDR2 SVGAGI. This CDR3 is CASTKVGPDGGYTF. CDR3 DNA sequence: TGTGCCAGCACCAAGGTGGGGCCGGACGGAGGCTACACCTTC.

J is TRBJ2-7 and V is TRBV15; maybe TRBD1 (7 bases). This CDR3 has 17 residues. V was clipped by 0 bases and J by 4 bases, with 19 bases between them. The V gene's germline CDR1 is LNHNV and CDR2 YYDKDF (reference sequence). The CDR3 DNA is TGTGCCACCAGCAGAGATCGGGCCGGGGCAGGGGGGTACGAGCAGTACTTC. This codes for CATSRDRAGAGGYEQYF.

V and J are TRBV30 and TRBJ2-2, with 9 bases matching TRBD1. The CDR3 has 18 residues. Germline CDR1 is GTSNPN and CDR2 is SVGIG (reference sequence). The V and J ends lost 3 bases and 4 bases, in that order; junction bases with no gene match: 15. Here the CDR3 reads CAWRGTGGDGDGTGELFF. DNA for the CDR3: TGTGCCTGGAGAGGAACAGGGGGCGATGGCGACGGCACCGGGGAGCTGTTTTTT.

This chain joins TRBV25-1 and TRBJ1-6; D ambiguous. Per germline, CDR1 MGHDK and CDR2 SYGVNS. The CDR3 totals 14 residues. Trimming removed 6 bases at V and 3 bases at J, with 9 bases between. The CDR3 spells CASSDHHYNSPLHF. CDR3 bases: TGTGCCAGCAGCGACCATCACTATAATTCACCCCTCCACTTT.

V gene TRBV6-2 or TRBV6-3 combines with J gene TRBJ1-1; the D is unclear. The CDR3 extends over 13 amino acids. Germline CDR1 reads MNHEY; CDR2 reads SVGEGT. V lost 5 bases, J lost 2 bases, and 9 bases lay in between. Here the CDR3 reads CASSPRGNTEAFF. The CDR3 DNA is TGTGCCAGCAGTCCCCGGGGAAACACTGAAGCTTTCTTT.

CDR3 DNA sequence: TGTGCCAGCAGTCAACCGGGGAAGGGATACACTGAAGCTTTCTTT. Amino acids: CASSQPGKGYTEAFF. V is TRBV6-5 and J is TRBJ1-1; D unclear. This CDR3 is built from 15 residues. In germline, CDR1 is MNHEY, CDR2 SVGAGI. Trimming cost V 5 bases and J 3 bases, with 16 bases left between them.

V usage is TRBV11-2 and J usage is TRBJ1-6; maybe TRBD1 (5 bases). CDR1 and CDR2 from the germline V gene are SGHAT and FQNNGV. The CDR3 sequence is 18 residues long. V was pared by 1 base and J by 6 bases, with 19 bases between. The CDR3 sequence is CASSLVHGRGIRNSPLHF. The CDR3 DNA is TGTGCCAGCAGCTTAGTCCATGGCCGGGGGATCCGTAATTCACCCCTCCACTTT.

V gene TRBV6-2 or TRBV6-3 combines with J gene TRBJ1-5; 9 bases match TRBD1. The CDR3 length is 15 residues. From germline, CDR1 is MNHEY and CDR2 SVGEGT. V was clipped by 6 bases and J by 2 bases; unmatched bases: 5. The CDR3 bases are TGTGCCAGCAGCCCGGGACAGGGACGCAATCAGCCCCAGCATTTT. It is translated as CASSPGQGRNQPQHF.